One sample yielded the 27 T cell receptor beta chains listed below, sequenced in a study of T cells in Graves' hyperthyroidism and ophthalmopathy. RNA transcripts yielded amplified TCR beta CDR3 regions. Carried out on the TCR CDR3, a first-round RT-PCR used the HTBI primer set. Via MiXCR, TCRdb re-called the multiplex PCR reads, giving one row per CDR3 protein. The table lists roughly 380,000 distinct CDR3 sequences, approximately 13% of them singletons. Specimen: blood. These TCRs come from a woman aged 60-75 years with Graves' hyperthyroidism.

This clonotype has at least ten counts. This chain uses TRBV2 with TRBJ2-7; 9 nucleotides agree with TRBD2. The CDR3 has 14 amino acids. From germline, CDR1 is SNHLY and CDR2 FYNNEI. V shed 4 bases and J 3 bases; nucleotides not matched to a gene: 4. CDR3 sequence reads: CASSVLAGGYEQYF. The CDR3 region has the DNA TGTGCCAGCAGTGTACTAGCGGGCGGCTACGAGCAGTACTTC.

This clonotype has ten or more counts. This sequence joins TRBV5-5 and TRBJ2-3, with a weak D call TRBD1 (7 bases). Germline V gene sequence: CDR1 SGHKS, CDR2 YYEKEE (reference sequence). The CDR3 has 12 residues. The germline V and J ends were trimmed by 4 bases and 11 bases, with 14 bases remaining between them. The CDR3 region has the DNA TGTGCCAGCAGCCCAGGGGGGATCGGGCAGTATTTT. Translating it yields CASSPGGIGQYF.

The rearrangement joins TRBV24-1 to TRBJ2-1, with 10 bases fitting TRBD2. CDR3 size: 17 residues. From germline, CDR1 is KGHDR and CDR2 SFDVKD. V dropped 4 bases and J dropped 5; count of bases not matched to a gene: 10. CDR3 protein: CATSDPNGLADDNEQFF. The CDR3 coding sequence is TGTGCCACCAGTGACCCGAATGGACTAGCGGACGACAATGAGCAGTTCTTC.

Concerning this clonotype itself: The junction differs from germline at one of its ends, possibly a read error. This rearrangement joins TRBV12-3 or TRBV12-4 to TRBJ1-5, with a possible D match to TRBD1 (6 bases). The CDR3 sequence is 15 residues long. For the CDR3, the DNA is TGTGCCGGCAGCCCGACAGGATATAGCAATCAGCCCCAGCATTTT. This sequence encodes CAGSPTGYSNQPQHF.

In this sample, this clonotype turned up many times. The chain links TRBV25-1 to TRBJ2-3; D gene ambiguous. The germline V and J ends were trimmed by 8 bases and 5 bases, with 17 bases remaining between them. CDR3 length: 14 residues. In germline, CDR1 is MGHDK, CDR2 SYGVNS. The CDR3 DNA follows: TGTGCCAGCTCCGAAACGACGTACGTAGATACGCAGTATTTT. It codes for CASSETTYVDTQYF.

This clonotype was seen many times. The CDR3 sequence is CASSQKPGSPLHF. The CDR3 nucleotides read TGTGCCAGCAGCCAAAAACCGGGTTCCCCCCTCCACTTT. The chain carries TRBV3-1 and TRBJ1-6; D gene unclear. The CDR3 contains 13 residues. V lost 2 bases and J 13 bases, leaving 12 bases between the germline ends. Per the germline V gene, CDR1 is LGHDT and CDR2 is YNNKEL (reference sequence). The variable domain in full, completed from reference TRBV3-1 and TRBJ1-6, reads DTAVSQTPKYLVTQMGNDKSIKCEQNLGHDTMYWYKQDSKKFLKIMFSYNNKELIINETVPNRFSPKSPDKAHLNLHINSLELGDSAVYFCASSQKPGSPLHFGNGTRLTVT.

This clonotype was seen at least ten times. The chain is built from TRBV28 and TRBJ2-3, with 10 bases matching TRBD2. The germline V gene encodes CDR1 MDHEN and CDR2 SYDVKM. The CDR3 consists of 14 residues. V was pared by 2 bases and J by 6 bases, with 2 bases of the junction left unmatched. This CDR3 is CASSLRLAGDTQYF. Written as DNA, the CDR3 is TGTGCCAGCAGTTTAAGACTAGCGGGCGATACGCAGTATTTT. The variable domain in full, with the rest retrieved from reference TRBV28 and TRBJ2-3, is DVKVTQSSRYLVKRTGEKVFLECVQDMDHENMFWYRQDPGLGLRLIYFSYDVKMKEKGDIPEGYSVSREKKERFSLILESASTNQTSMYLCASSLRLAGDTQYFGPGTRLTVL.

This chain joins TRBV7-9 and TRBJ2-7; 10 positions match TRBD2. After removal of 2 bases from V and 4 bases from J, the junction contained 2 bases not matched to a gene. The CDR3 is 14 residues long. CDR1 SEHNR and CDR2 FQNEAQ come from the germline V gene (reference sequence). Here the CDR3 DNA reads TGTGCCAGCAGCTTACCAGCGGGAGGGTACGAGCAGTACTTC. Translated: CASSLPAGGYEQYF.

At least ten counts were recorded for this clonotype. The DNA of the CDR3 is TGTGCCAGCAGTCAACAGGGGGCCAACTACGAGCAGTACTTC. Translation: CASSQQGANYEQYF. The gene calls are TRBV2 and TRBJ2-7; 9 bases fit TRBD1. J gave up 3 bases and V 5 bases, and 5 bases lay outside the gene matches. Germline V gene sequence: CDR1 SNHLY, CDR2 FYNNEI. CDR3 length: 14 residues.

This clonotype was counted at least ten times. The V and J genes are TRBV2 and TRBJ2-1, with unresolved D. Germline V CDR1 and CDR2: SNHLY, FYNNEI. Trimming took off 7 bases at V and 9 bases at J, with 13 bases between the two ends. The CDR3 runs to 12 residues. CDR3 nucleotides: TGTGCCAGCACCCCCCCCCATTCTGAGCAGTTCTTC. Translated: CASTPPHSEQFF.

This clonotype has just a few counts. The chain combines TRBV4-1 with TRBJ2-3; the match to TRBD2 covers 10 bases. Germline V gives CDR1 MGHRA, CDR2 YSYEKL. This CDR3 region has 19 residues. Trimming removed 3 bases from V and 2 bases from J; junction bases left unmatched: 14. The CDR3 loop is CASSHGTAFSGRTTDTQYF. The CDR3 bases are TGCGCCAGCAGCCACGGAACTGCATTTAGCGGGAGGACCACAGATACGCAGTATTTT.

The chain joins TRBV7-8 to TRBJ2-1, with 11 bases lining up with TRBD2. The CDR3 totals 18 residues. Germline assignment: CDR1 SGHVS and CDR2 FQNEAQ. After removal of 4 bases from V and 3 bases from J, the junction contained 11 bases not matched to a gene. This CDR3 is CASSSGIAGGPNYNEQFF. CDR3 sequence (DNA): TGTGCCAGCAGCTCAGGGATAGCGGGAGGGCCTAACTACAATGAGCAGTTCTTC.

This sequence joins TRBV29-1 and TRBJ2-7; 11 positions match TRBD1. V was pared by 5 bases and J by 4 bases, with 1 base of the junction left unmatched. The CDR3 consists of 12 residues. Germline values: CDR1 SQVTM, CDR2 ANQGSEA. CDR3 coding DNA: TGCAGCGTTTGGGACAGGGGGTACGAGCAGTACTTC. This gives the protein CSVWDRGYEQYF.

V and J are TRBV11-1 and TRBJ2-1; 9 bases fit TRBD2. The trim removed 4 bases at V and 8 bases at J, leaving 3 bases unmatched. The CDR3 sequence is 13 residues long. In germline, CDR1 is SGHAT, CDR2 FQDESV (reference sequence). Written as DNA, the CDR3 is TGTGCCAGCAGCTCGGGACTAGCCGATGAGCAGTTCTTC. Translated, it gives CASSSGLADEQFF.

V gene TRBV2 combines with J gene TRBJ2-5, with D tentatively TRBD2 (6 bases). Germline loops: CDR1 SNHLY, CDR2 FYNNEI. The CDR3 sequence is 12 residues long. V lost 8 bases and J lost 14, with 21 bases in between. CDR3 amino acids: CASSPGATSPYF. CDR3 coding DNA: TGTGCCAGCTCCCCTGGGGCTACTAGCCCCTACTTC.

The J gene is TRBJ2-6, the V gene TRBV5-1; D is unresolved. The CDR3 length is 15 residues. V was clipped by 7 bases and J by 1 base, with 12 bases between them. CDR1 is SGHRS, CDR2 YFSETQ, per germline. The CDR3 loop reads CASARDISGANVLTF. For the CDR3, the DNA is TGCGCCAGCGCCCGAGATATTTCTGGGGCCAACGTCCTGACTTTC.

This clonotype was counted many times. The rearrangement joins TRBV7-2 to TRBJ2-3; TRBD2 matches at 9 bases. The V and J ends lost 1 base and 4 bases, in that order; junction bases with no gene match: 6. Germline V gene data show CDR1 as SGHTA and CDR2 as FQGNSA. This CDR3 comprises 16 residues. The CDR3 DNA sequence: TGTGCCAGCAGCTTAGTTGGCGGGAGGGCGGCAGATACGCAGTATTTT. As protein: CASSLVGGRAADTQYF.

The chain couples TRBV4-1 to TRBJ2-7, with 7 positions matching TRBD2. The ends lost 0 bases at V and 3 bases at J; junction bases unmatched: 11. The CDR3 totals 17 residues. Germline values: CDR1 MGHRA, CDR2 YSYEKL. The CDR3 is CASSQDLGRVAGYEQYF. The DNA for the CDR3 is TGCGCCAGCAGCCAAGATCTGGGTCGGGTAGCGGGCTACGAGCAGTACTTC.

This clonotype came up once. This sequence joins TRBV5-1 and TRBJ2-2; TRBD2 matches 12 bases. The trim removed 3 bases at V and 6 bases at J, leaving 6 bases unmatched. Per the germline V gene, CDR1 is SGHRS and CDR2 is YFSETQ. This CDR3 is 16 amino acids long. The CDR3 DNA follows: TGCGCCAGCAGCTCTCGGACTAGCGGGACAGCCGGGGAGCTGTTTTTT. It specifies CASSSRTSGTAGELFF.

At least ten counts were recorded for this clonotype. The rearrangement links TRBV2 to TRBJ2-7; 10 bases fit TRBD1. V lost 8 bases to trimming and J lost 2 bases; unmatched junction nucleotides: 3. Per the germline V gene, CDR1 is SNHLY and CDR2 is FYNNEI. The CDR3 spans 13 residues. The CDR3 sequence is CASDRGPTYEQYF. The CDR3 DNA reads TGTGCCAGCGACAGGGGGCCCACCTACGAGCAGTACTTC.

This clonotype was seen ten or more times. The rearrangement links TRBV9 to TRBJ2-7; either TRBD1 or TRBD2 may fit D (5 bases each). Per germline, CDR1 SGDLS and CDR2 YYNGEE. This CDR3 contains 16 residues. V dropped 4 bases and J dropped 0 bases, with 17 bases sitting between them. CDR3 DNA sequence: TGTGCCAGCAGCCCCGGGGCGGGTTTAAGCTCCTACGAGCAGTACTTC. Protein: CASSPGAGLSSYEQYF. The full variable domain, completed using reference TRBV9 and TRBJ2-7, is DSGVTQTPKHLITATGQRVTLRCSPRSGDLSVYWYQQSLDQGLQFLIQYYNGEERAKGNILERFSAQQFPDLHSELNLSSLELGDSALYFCASSPGAGLSSYEQYFGPGTRLTVT.

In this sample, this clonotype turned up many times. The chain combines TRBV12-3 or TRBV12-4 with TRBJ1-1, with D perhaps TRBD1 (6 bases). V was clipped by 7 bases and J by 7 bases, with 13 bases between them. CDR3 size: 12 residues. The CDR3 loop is CASTQGRSEAFF. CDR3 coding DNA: TGTGCCAGCACCCAGGGGCGGAGTGAAGCTTTCTTT.

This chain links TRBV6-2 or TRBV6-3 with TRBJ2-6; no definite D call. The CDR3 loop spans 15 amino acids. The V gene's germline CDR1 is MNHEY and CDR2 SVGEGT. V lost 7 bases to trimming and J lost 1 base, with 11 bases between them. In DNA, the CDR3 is TGTGCCAGCACGACACGTCAATCTGGGGCCAACGTCCTGACTTTC. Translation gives CASTTRQSGANVLTF.

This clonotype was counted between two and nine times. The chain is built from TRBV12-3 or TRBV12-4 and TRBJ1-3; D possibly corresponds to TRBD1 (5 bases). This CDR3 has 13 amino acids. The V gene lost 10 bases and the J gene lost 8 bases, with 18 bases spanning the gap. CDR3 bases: TGTGCCAACCGAAGGGGTCATGCGGACACCATATATTTT. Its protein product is CANRRGHADTIYF.

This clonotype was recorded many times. The CDR3 reads CASSDQIYEQYF. CDR3 coding DNA: TGTGCCAGCAGTGATCAGATTTACGAGCAGTACTTC. The gene calls are TRBV2 and TRBJ2-7, with unresolved D. Trimming pared 3 bases from V and 4 bases from J, leaving 7 bases between. This CDR3 region has 12 residues. Germline loops: CDR1 SNHLY, CDR2 FYNNEI.

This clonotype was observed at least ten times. The CDR3 bases are TGTGCCAGCAGCCCCCTAGAGGAAAAACTGTTTTTT. This sequence encodes CASSPLEEKLFF. The V call is TRBV11-2, the J call TRBJ1-4; D unclear. CDR1 is SGHAT, CDR2 FQNNGV, per germline. Deletions cut 5 bases from V and 8 bases from J, with 9 bases between. The CDR3 is 12 amino acids.

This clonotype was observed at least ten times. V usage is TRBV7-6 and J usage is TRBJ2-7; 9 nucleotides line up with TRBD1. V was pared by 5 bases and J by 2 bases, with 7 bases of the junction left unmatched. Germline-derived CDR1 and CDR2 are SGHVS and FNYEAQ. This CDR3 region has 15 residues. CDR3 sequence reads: CASSPQGQGPYEQYF. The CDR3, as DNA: TGTGCCAGCAGCCCTCAGGGACAGGGACCCTACGAGCAGTACTTC. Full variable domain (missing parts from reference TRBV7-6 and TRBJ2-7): GAGVSQSPRYKVTKRGQDVALRCDPISGHVSLYWYRQALGQGPEFLTYFNYEAQQDKSGLPNDRFSAERPEGSISTLTIQRTEQRDSAMYRCASSPQGQGPYEQYFGPGTRLTVT.